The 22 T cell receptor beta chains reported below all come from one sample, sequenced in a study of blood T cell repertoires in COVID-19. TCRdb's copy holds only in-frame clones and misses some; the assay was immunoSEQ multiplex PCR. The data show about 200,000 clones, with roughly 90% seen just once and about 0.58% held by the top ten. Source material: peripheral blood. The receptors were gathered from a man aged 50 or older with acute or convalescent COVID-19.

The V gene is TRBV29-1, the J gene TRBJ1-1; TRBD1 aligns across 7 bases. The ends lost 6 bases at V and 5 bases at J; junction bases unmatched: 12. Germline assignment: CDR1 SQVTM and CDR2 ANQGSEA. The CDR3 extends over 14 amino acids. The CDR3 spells CSVQANRGTTEAFF. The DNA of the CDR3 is TGCAGCGTCCAAGCGAACAGGGGCACAACTGAAGCTTTCTTT.

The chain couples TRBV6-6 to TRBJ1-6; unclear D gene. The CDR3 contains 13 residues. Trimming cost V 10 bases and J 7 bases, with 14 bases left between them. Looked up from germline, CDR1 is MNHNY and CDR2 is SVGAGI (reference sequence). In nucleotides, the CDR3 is TGTGCCACCCTGATGGAGGGAAATTCACCCCTCCACTTT. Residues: CATLMEGNSPLHF.

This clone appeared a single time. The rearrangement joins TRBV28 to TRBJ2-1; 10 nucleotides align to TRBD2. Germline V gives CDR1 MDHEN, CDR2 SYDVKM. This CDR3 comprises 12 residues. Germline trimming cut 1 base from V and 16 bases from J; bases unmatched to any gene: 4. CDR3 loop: CASSLSSGRHFF. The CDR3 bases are TGTGCCAGCAGTTTATCTAGCGGGAGACACTTCTTC.

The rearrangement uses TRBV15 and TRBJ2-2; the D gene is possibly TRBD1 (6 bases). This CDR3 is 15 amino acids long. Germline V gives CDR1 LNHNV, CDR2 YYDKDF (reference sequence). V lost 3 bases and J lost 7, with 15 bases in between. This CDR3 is CATSRAGTQSGELFF. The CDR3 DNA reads TGTGCCACCAGCAGGGCCGGGACACAGAGCGGGGAGCTGTTTTTT.

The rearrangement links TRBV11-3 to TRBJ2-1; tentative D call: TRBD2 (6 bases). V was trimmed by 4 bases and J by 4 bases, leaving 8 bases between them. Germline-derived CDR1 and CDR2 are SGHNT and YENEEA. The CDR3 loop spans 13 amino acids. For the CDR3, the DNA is TGTGCCAGCAGCTGGGGGGAGTACAATGAGCAGTTCTTC. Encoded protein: CASSWGEYNEQFF. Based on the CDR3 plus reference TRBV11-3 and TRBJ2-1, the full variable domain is EAGVVQSPRYKIIEKKQPVAFWCNPISGHNTLYWYLQNLGQGPELLIRYENEEAVDDSQLPKDRFSAERLKGVDSTLKIQPAELGDSAVYLCASSWGEYNEQFFGPGTRLTVL.

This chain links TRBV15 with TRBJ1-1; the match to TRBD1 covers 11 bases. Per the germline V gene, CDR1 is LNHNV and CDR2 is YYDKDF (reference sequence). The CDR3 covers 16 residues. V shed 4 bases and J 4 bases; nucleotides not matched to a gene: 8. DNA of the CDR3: TGTGCCACCAGCACCTGGACAGGGGGCTCTGGCACTGAAGCTTTCTTT. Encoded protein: CATSTWTGGSGTEAFF.

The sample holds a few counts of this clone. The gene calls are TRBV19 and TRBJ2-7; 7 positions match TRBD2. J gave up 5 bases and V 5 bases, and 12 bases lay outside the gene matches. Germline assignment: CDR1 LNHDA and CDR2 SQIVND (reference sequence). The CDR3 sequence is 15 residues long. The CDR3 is CASSPGGNLRNEQYF. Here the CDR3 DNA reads TGTGCCAGTAGTCCCGGGGGGAACCTCAGGAACGAGCAGTACTTC. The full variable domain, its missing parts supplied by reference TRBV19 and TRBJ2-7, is DGGITQSPKYLFRKEGQNVTLSCEQNLNHDAMYWYRQDPGQGLRLIYYSQIVNDFQKGDIAEGYSVSREKKESFPLTVTSAQKNPTAFYLCASSPGGNLRNEQYFGPGTRLTVT.

The CDR3 region is CATKGGLADTQYF. The CDR3 DNA sequence: TGTGCCACCAAAGGGGGCCTGGCAGATACGCAGTATTTT. The J gene is TRBJ2-3, the V gene TRBV7-9; 7 bases fit TRBD1. The CDR3 loop spans 13 amino acids. CDR1 SEHNR and CDR2 FQNEAQ come from the germline V gene (reference sequence). J gave up 4 bases and V 10 bases, and 8 bases lay outside the gene matches.

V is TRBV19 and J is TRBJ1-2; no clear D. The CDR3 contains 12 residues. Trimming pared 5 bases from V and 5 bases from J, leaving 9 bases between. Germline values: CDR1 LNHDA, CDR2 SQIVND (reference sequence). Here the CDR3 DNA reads TGTGCCAGTAGTCTCAGGTCATATGGCTACACCTTC. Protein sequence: CASSLRSYGYTF.

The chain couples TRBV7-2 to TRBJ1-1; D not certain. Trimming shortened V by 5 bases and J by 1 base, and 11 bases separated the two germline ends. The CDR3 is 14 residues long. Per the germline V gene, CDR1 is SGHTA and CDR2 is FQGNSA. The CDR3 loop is CASSAGRGNTEAFF. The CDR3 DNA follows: TGTGCCAGCAGCGCCGGGCGGGGGAACACTGAAGCTTTCTTT.

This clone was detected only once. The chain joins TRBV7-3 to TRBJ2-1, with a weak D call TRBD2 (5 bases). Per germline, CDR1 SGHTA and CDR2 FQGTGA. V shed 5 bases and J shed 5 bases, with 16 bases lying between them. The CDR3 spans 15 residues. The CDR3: CASSAWDVGDNEQFF. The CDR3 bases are TGTGCCAGCAGCGCATGGGATGTGGGAGACAATGAGCAGTTCTTC.

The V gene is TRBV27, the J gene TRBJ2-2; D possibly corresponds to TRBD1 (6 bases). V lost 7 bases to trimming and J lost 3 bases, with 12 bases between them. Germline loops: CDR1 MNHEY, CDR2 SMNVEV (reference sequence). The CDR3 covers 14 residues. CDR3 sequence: CASMEQGYTGELFF. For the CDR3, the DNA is TGTGCCAGCATGGAACAGGGATACACCGGGGAGCTGTTTTTT.

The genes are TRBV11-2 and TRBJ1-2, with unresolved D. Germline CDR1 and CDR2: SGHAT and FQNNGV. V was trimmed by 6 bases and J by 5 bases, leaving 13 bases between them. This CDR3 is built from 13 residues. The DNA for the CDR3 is TGTGCCAGCAGTTATGGAGGGAAGTATGGCTACACCTTC. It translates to CASSYGGKYGYTF.

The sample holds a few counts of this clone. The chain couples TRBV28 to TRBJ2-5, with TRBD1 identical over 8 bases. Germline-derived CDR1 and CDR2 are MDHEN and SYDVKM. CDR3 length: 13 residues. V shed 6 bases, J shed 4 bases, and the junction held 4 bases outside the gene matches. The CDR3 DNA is TGTGCCAGCAGATGGGACAGGCGAGAGACCCAGTACTTC. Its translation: CASRWDRRETQYF. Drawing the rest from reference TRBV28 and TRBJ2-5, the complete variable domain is DVKVTQSSRYLVKRTGEKVFLECVQDMDHENMFWYRQDPGLGLRLIYFSYDVKMKEKGDIPEGYSVSREKKERFSLILESASTNQTSMYLCASRWDRRETQYFGPGTRLLVL.

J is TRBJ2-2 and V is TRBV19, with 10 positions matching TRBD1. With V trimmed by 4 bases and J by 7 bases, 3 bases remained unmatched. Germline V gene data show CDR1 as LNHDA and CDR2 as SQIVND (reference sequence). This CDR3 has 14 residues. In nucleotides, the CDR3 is TGTGCCAGTAGTAGGACAGGGGGGAACGGGGAGCTGTTTTTT. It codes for CASSRTGGNGELFF.

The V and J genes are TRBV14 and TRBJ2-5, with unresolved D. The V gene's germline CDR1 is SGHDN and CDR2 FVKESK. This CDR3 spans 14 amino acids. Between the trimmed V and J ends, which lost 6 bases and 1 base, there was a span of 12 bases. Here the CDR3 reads CASSTIVAQETQYF. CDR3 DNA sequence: TGTGCCAGCAGTACTATAGTGGCCCAAGAGACCCAGTACTTC.

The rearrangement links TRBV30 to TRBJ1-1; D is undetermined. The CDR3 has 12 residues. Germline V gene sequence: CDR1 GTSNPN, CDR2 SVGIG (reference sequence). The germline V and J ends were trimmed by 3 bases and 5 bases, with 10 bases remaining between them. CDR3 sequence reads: CAWSAGSTEAFF. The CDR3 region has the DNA TGTGCCTGGAGCGCCGGGTCGACTGAAGCTTTCTTT. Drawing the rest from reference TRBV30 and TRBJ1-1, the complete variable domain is SQTIHQWPATLVQPVGSPLSLECTVEGTSNPNLYWYRQAAGRGLQLLFYSVGIGQISSEVPQNLSASRPQDRQFILSSKKLLLSDSGFYLCAWSAGSTEAFFGQGTRLTVV.

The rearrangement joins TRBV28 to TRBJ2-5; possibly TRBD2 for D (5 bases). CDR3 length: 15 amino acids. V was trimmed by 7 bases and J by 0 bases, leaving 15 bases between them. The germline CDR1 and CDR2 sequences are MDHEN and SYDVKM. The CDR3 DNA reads TGTGCCAGCACCATTGGCCAGACTAACCAAGAGACCCAGTACTTC. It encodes CASTIGQTNQETQYF.

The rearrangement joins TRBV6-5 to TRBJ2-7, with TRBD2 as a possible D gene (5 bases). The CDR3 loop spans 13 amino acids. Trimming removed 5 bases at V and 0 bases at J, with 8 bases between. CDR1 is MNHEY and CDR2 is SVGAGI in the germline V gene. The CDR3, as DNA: TGTGCCAGCAGTCCCGACTACTCCTACGAGCAGTACTTC. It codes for CASSPDYSYEQYF.

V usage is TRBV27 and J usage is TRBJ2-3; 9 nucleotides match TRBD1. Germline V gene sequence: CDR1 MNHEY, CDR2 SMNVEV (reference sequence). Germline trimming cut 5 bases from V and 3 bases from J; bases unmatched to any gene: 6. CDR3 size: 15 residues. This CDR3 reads CASSRQGDSTDTQYF. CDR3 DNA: TGTGCCAGCAGTCGACAGGGGGATAGTACAGATACGCAGTATTTT.

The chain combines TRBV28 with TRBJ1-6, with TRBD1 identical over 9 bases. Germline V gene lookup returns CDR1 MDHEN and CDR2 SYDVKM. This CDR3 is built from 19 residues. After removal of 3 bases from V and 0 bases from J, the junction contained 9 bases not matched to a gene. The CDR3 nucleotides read TGTGCCAGCAGTTTTCGGGACAGGGCCCATAGCTCCTATAATTCACCCCTCCACTTT. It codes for CASSFRDRAHSSYNSPLHF.

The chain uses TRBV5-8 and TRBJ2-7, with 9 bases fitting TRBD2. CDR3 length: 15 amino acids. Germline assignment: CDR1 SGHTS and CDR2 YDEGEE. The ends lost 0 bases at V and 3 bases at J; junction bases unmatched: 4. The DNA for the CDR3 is TGTGCCAGCAGCTTGGTTAGCGGGAGCGTCTACGAGCAGTACTTC. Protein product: CASSLVSGSVYEQYF.